This T cell receptor (beta chain) stems from a study of cytomegalovirus exposure and HLA in healthy donors. The PCR employed 60 Vbeta primers together with 13 Jbeta primers. Libraries were prepared by immunoSEQ multiplex PCR; TCRdb keeps only in-frame clonotypes and omits some of them. The sample holds over 100,000 clones, roughly 80% seen once. Losses at the gene ends were 0 bases for V and 2 bases for J; bases not matched to a gene: 3. The germline CDR1 and CDR2 sequences are SGHAT and FQNNGV. The CDR3 spans 15 residues. The chain uses TRBV11-2 and TRBJ2-5, with TRBD1 matching over 7 bases. The source material was PBMCs. The TCR originated in a man aged 30 to 39 in good health and CMV-seronegative. The CDR3 DNA reads TGTGCCAGCAGCTTAGAGTTGACAGGGCAAGAGACCCAGTACTTC. Its protein product is CASSLELTGQETQYF.